This T cell receptor beta chain was retrieved from a study of T cells in Graves' hyperthyroidism and ophthalmopathy (dated by TCRdb to about 2019). Concerning the study at large: Peripheral blood samples were taken at the time of initial diagnosis, prior to any treatment. The study also compared thyroid tissue and blood T-cell repertoires from several Graves' hyperthyroidism patients. The 75 to 100 discovery patients were randomly split 7:3 into training and test sets. Once sampling was done, hyperthyroidism patients were given methimazole at a starting dose of 30 mg daily, whereas ophthalmopathy patients were given high-dose intravenous methylprednisolone. According to the paper, TCR Vbeta CDR3 sequencing was carried out on 135 peripheral blood samples, which came from over 40 ophthalmopathy, approximately 72 hyperthyroidism and 17 progressor patients. To identify distinguishing TCR V-J signatures, a discovery cohort of some 99 patients was used, comprising 43 with Graves' ophthalmopathy and approximately 58 with stable Graves' hyperthyroidism. Prospective prediction of ophthalmopathy was tested in an independent validation cohort of 18 to 20 hyperthyroidism patients and around 16 patients who later progressed to ophthalmopathy. What the work shows at the level of the full study, not this receptor alone: A 13 V-J signature model separated ophthalmopathy from stable hyperthyroidism, with just over 85% sensitivity and 81.08% specificity in cross-validation and 80%/75% in testing. Sample size was not statistically predetermined, and blinding of investigators to group allocation was not performed. During validation, the model predicted progression to ophthalmopathy a median of around 7 months ahead of onset, with approximately 71% sensitivity and 72.22% specificity. Most expanded thyroid clonotypes (frequency above 0.001) were also detected in blood, suggesting blood repertoires may reflect thyroid immune responses.

Cut back by 9 bases and 0 bases, the V and J ends lie 6 bases apart. Spanning cysteine to phenylalanine, the CDR3 consists of 12 amino acids. Here the CDR3 DNA is all that survives: 36 bases in frame from base 1. This clonotype was recorded at least ten times. Its antigen remains undetermined. No per-base quality is available; no much larger clone lies one base away. The TCR beta CDR3 regions were amplified from RNA transcripts. The first round of RT-PCR for the TCR CDR3 was performed with the HTBI primer set and the Qiagen OneStep RT-PCR kit. Libraries were constructed in a second round of multiplex PCR, after which size selection and purification were performed. Sequencing of the libraries was done on an Illumina HiSeq2000 using paired-end 100 bp reads. Per the authors' processing: Raw data were processed with SOAPnuke, discarding reads with adapters, uncalled bases, mean Phred below 15, or no exact constant-primer or identifier match. COPE v1.2.5 was used to merge high-quality paired reads, and clonotypes were defined as unique nucleotide sequences. Clonotypes were aligned to IMGT TRBV, TRBD and TRBJ reference segments using MiTCR v1.1. The analysis was restricted to V-J combinations with a frequency above 0.0001, which together covered roughly 99% of the repertoires. A TCS score was defined as the ratio between F50 (clonal expansion) and ExV (chaos), using BLOSUM62-based TCRdist between CDR3 peptides within each V-J. Welch's t-statistics and random forest reduced 500 to 650 V-J features to roughly 13, which were used in a naive Bayes classifier (R e1071). TCRdb redid the processing of the public reads, applying fastp at Q25 and MiXCR, and retained in-frame beta chains. Every entry covers one CDR3 protein and lists the most common genes and DNA from its rows. The V and J calls were determined by TCRdb, not by the authors. The sample records approximately 520,000 distinct CDR3 sequences, roughly 25% of which are singletons. The ten largest clones capture approximately 10% of the sample.

Ophthalmopathy patients had moderately to severely active disease, with a Clinical Activity Score of 3 or more, a NOSPECS grade of 4 or more, and a disease duration of less than 3 months. Any patient with an uncontrolled infection, another autoimmune disease, pregnancy or lactation was excluded. Diagnoses were based on clinical symptoms, serum thyroxine and TRAb, thyroid ultrasound and orbital computed tomography. PBMCs were separated from approximately 9.9 ml of fresh peripheral blood using Ficoll-Paque density gradient centrifugation. Trizol reagent was used to extract total RNA, and RNA quality was then checked on an Agilent 2100 Bioanalyzer.

Sequencing input: blood. The chain uses TRBV12-3 or TRBV12-4 and TRBJ1-3; the D segment could be TRBD1, given 6 matching bases. The source is a woman in her twenties or thirties with Graves' ophthalmopathy. The CDR3 region reads CARGGSGNTIYF. The bases read TGTGCCAGAGGGGGCTCTGGAAACACCATATATTTT.